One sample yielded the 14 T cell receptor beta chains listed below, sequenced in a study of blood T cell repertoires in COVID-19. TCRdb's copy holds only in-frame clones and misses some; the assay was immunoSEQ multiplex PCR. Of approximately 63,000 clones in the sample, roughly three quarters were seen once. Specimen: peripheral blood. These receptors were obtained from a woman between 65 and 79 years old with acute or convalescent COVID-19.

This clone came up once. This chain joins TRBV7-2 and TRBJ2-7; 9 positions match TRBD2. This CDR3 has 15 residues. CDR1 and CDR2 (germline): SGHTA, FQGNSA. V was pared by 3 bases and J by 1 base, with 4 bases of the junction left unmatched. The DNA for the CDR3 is TGTGCCAGCAGCTTTGGCGGGGGGGGATCCTACGAGCAGTACTTC. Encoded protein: CASSFGGGGSYEQYF. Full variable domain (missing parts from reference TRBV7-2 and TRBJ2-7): GAGVSQSPSNKVTEKGKDVELRCDPISGHTALYWYRQSLGQGLEFLIYFQGNSAPDKSGLPSDRFSAERTGGSVSTLTIQRTQQEDSAVYLCASSFGGGGSYEQYFGPGTRLTVT.

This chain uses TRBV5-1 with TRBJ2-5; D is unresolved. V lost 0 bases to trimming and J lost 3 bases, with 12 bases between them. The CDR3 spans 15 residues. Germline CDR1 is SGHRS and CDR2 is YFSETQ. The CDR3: CASSLVPAIEETQYF. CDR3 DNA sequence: TGCGCCAGCAGCTTGGTCCCAGCGATAGAAGAGACCCAGTACTTC.

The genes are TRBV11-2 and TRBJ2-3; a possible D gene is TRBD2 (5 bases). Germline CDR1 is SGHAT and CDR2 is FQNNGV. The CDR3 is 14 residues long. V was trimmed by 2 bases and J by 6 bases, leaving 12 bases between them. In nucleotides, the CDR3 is TGTGCCAGCAGCTTAACGACTACTGGGGATACGCAGTATTTT. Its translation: CASSLTTTGDTQYF. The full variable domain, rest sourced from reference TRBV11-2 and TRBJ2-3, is EAGVAQSPRYKIIEKRQSVAFWCNPISGHATLYWYQQILGQGPKLLIQFQNNGVVDDSQLPKDRFSAERLKGVDSTLKIQPAKLEDSAVYLCASSLTTTGDTQYFGPGTRLTVL.

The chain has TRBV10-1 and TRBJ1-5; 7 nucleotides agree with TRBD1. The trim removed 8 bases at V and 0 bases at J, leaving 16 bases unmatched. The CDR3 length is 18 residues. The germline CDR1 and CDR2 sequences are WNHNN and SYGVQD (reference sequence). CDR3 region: CASRYAHRGQYSNQPQHF. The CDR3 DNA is TGCGCCAGCCGCTATGCGCACAGGGGACAATATAGCAATCAGCCCCAGCATTTT.

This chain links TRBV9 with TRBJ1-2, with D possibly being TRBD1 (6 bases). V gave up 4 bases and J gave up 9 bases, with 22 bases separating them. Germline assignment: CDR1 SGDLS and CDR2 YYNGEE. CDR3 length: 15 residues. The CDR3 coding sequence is TGTGCCAGCAGCACTTCGTTTACTGGGACAAGAAGCTACACCTTC. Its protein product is CASSTSFTGTRSYTF.

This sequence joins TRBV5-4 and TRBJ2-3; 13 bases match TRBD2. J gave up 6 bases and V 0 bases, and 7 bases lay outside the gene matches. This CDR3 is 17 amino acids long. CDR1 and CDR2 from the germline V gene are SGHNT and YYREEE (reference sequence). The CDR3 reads CASSLGTSGGALDTQYF. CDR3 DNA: TGTGCCAGCAGCTTGGGTACTAGCGGGGGGGCCCTGGATACGCAGTATTTT.

The CDR3 coding sequence is TGCAGTGCTAGTCTAGCGGGGACTCCAGGCGAGCAGTACTTC. It encodes CSASLAGTPGEQYF. V gene TRBV20-1 combines with J gene TRBJ2-7; 9 positions agree with TRBD2. J lost 6 bases, V lost 3 bases, and 9 bases had no gene match. The CDR3 is made up of 14 amino acids. Germline CDR1 is DFQATT and CDR2 is SNEGSKA (reference sequence).

As DNA, the CDR3 is TGCGCCAGCAGCAACAGCGGGCCCCAAGAGACCCAGTACTTC. This gives the protein CASSNSGPQETQYF. V gene TRBV5-1 combines with J gene TRBJ2-5, with a tentative D call TRBD2 (6 bases). Trimming cost V 4 bases and J 1 base, with 11 bases left between them. Germline CDR1 and CDR2: SGHRS and YFSETQ. This CDR3 comprises 14 residues.

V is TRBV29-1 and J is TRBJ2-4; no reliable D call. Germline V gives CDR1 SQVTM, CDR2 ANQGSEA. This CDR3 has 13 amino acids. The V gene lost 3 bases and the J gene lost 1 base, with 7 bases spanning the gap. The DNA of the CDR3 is TGCAGCGTTGATACCGGGGCCAAAAACATTCAGTACTTC. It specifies CSVDTGAKNIQYF.

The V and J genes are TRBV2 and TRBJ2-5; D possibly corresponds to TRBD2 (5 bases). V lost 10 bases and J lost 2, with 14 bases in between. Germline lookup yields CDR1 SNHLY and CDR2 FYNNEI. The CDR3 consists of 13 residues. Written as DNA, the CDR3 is TGTGCCACCCGGAGGCAGAGACAAGAGACCCAGTACTTC. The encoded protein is CATRRQRQETQYF. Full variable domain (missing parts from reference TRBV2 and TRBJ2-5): EPEVTQTPSHQVTQMGQEVILRCVPISNHLYFYWYRQILGQKVEFLVSFYNNEISEKSEIFDDQFSVERPDGSNFTLKIRSTKLEDSAMYFCATRRQRQETQYFGPGTRLLVL.

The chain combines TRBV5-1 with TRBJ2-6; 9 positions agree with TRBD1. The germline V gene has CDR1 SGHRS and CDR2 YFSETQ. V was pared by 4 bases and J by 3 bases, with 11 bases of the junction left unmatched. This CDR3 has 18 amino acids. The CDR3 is CASSGPSGQGNGANVLTF. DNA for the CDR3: TGCGCCAGCAGCGGGCCGTCAGGACAGGGGAATGGGGCCAACGTCCTGACTTTC.

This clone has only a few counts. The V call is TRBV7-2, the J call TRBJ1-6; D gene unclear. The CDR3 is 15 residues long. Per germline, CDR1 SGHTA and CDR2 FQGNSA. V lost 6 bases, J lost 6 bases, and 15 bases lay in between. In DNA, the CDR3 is TGTGCCAGCAGGTACTACTCGGCACCTAATTCACCCCTCCACTTT. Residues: CASRYYSAPNSPLHF.

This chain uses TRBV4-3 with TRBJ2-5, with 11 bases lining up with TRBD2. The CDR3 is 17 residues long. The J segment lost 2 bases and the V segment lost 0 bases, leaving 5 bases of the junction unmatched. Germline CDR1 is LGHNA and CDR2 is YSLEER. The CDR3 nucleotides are TGCGCCAGCAGCCAAGACGCTAGCGGGGGGACACAAGAGACCCAGTACTTC. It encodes CASSQDASGGTQETQYF.

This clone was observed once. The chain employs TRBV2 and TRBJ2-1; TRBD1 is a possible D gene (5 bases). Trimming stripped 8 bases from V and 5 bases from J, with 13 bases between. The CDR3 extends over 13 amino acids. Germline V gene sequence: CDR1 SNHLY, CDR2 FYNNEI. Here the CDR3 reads CASRYGANNEQFF. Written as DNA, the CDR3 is TGTGCCAGCCGGTATGGGGCGAACAATGAGCAGTTCTTC.